This TCR beta chain was captured in a study of blood T cell repertoires in COVID-19. Study at large: PBMCs, B-cell-depleted T cells, or T cells provided the cDNA or gDNA that made up the material.

Profiled with immunoSEQ multiplex PCR; TCRdb holds only in-frame clones, not every one. The table shows 200,000 to 300,000 clones, with approximately 84% occurring only once. V lost 5 bases to trimming and J lost 2 bases, with 12 bases between them. The CDR3 extends over 14 amino acids. Per germline, CDR1 SGHVS and CDR2 FQNEAQ. This TCR was recovered from a man between 45 and 60 years old with acute or convalescent COVID-19. Sequenced: peripheral blood. The chain employs TRBV7-8 and TRBJ1-2; TRBD1 is a possible D gene (6 bases). CDR3 loop: CASSPGEFNYGYTF. CDR3 coding DNA: TGTGCCAGCAGCCCAGGGGAGTTCAACTATGGCTACACCTTC.